This T cell receptor beta chain emerged from a study of T cells in Graves' hyperthyroidism and ophthalmopathy. This clonotype was counted many times. A lack of ophthalmopathy progression within 18 months defined stable Graves' hyperthyroidism. In making diagnoses, clinical symptoms, serum thyroxine and TRAb, thyroid ultrasound and orbital computed tomography were all used. Germline lookup yields CDR1 SGHTA and CDR2 FQGNSA. This CDR3 has 15 amino acids. The germline V and J ends were trimmed by 2 bases and 4 bases, with 11 bases remaining between them. RNA transcripts yielded amplified TCR beta CDR3 regions. TCR CDR3 underwent first-round RT-PCR with the HTBI primer set. Using its own MiXCR run on the multiplex PCR reads, TCRdb lists one record per CDR3 protein. The sample lists hundreds of thousands of distinct CDR3 sequences, around 15% occurring once.

The TCR was taken from a woman aged 18-35 years with Graves' hyperthyroidism. J is TRBJ2-2 and V is TRBV7-2; the D is unclear. Sequencing was performed on blood. In DNA form, the CDR3 reads TGTGCCAGCAGCTTATGGATTCTTCCCACCGGGGAGCTGTTTTTT. It is translated as CASSLWILPTGELFF.